A single TCR beta chain is shown here with its context. What it binds is unknown. CDR1 MNHNS and CDR2 SASEGT come from the germline V gene. This CDR3 is built from 15 residues. Unmatched junction bases numbered 10, after V lost 7 bases and J lost 3 bases. The investigators reverse transcribed all of the isolated RNA, so they sequenced expressed TCRB transcripts. The data were produced by immunoSEQ multiplex PCR, yet TCRdb's version contains in-frame clones alone and is incomplete. The sample consists of 300,000 to 400,000 clones, about a tenth of them appearing once. These data belong to a study of beta chain features in type 1 diabetes. Study details: The study examined around 99,000,000 sorted cells across all samples. Findings and caveats of the study: Among all four CD4+ subsets, Type 1 diabetes patients had TCRB CDR3s that were moderately but significantly shorter.

Sequencing was performed on central memory CD4+ T cells from blood. The clonotype was recovered from a man younger than 40 with type 1 diabetes. The chain joins TRBV6-1 to TRBJ2-7, with TRBD1 matching 9 bases. The CDR3 nucleotides read TGTGCCAGCAAACCTACGACAGGGGGGGGCTACGAGCAGTACTTC. This encodes CASKPTTGGGYEQYF.